A selection of T cell receptor beta chains follows, all from one sample in a study of beta chain features in type 1 diabetes. TCRdb's copy holds only in-frame clones and misses some; the assay was immunoSEQ multiplex PCR. This sample has about 700,000 clones, with roughly 13% found just once. Material for sequencing was naive CD4+ T cells from blood. Every receptor here comes from a man younger than 35 with type 1 diabetes. The CDR3 runs from the conserved cysteine through the conserved F or W. A D gene is named only where the DNA matches it firmly. A row's size may be missing; if present it is once, few, many or a size class.

CDR3 DNA,CDR3 protein,J gene,clone size,D gene,V gene
TGCGCCAGCAGCCCCGGACAGGGCTCGGGCTACGAGCAGTACTTC,CASSPGQGSGYEQYF,TRBJ2-7,few,TRBD1,TRBV5-1
TGTGCCAGCAGTGGCACCTACGGGGAAAAACTGTTTTTT,CASSGTYGEKLFF,TRBJ1-4,few,.,TRBV6-1
TGTGCCAGCAGTTTCAACGCGGGACTAGCCGTTCTCAATGAGCAGTTCTTC,CASSFNAGLAVLNEQFF,TRBJ2-1,.,TRBD2,TRBV2
TGTGCCAGCTCCCAACTAGCGGGGCCCGTCTACGAGCAGTACTTC,CASSQLAGPVYEQYF,TRBJ2-7,.,TRBD2,TRBV18
TGTGCCAGCAGCCTATCATCGGGCCTTAGCACAGATACGCAGTATTTT,CASSLSSGLSTDTQYF,TRBJ2-3,.,.,TRBV9
TGTGCCAGCAGCCCCGGTCTCTCCGCAGGGGCAACTAATGAAAAACTGTTTTTT,CASSPGLSAGATNEKLFF,TRBJ1-4,.,.,TRBV7-2
TGTGCCAGCAGCTTATGGTTAGCGGACCAAGAGACCCAGTACTTC,CASSLWLADQETQYF,TRBJ2-5,.,.,TRBV7-9
TGCGCCAGCAGCTCCCGGGCGACAACCCCCTGGGAAGCTTTCTTT,CASSSRATTPWEAFF,TRBJ1-1,.,.,TRBV5-1
TGTGCCAGCTCACCTGTGACAGATTCTATGAACACTGAAGCTTTCTTT,CASSPVTDSMNTEAFF,TRBJ1-1,.,.,TRBV18
TGTGCCAGCAGAAGAGAGGTGAACACTGAAGCTTTCTTT,CASRREVNTEAFF,TRBJ1-1,.,.,TRBV6-5